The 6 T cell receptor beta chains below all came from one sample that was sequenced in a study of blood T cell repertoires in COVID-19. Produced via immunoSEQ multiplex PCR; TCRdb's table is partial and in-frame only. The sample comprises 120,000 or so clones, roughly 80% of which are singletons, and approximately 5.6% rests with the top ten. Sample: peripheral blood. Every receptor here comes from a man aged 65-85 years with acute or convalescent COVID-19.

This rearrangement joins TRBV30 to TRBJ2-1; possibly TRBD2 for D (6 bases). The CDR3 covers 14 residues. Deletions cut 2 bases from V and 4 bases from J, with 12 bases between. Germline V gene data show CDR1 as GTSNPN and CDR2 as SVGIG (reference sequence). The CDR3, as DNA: TGTGCCTGGAGTTTTGGGCGGGGATACAATGAGCAGTTCTTC. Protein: CAWSFGRGYNEQFF.

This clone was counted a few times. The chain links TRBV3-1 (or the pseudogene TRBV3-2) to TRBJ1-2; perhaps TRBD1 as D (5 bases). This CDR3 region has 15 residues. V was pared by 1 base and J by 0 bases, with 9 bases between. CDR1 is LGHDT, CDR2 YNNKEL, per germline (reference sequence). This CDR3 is CASSQAGGANYGYTF. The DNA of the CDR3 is TGTGCCAGCAGCCAAGCGGGGGGGGCTAACTATGGCTACACCTTC.

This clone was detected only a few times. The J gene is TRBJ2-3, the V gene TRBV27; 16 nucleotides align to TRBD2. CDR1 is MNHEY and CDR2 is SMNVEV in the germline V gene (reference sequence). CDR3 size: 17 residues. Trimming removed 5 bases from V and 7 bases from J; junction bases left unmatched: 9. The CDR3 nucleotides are TGTGCCAGCAGTGGCCCCCCGGGACTAGCGGGAGGGCATACGCAGTATTTT. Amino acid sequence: CASSGPPGLAGGHTQYF.

The CDR3 DNA reads as TGTGCCAGCAGCAACAGGGCTGAAGCTTTCTTT. Translation: CASSNRAEAFF. The chain is built from TRBV3-1 (or the pseudogene TRBV3-2) and TRBJ1-1; TRBD1 is a possible D gene (6 bases). The CDR3 consists of 11 residues. From germline, CDR1 is LGHDT and CDR2 YNNKEL (reference sequence). Trimming left V 5 bases short and J 6 bases short, with 7 bases between.

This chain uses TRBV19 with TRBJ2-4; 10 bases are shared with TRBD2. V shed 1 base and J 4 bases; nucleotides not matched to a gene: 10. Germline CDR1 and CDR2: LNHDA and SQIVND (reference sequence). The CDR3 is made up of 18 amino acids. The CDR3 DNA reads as TGTGCCAGTAGTATAGTACTGGTCGGAGCGGGGGGGAAAAACATTCAGTACTTC. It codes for CASSIVLVGAGGKNIQYF.

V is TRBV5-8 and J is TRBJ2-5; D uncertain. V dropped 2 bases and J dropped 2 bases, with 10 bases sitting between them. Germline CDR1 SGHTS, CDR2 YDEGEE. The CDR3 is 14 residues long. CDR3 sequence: CASSLRSRQETQYF. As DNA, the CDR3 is TGTGCCAGCAGCTTAAGATCTAGGCAAGAGACCCAGTACTTC.